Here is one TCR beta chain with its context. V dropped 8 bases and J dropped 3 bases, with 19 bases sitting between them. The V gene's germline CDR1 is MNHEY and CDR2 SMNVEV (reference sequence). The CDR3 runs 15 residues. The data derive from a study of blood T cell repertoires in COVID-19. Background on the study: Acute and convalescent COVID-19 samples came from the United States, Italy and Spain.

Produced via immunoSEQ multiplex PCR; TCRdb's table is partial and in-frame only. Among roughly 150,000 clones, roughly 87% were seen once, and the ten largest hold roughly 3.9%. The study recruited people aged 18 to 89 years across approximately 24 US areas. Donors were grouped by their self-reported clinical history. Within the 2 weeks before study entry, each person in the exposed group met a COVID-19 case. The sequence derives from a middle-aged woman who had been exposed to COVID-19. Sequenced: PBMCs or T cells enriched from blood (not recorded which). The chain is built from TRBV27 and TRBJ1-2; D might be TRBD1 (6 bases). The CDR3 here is CASFSRGGADYGYTF. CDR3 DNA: TGTGCCAGCTTTTCCCGGGGGGGGGCGGACTATGGCTACACCTTC.